Listed below are T cell receptor beta chains from one sample, sequenced in a study of cytomegalovirus exposure and HLA in healthy donors. Repertoires were generated with immunoSEQ multiplex PCR, while TCRdb's copy carries only in-frame clones and drops some. Here the sample spans approximately 160,000 clones, roughly four fifths being singletons. The sample was PBMCs. The receptors were sampled from a young man in good health and CMV-seronegative. Each CDR3 is given with its conserved first and last residue. A D gene is named only where the DNA matches it firmly. Only some rows state a clone size, as once, few, many or a class for expanded clones.

cdr3_length,d_call,v_call,clone_size,j_call,cdr3_aa
14,-,TRBV6-6,-,TRBJ2-3,CASSGQLSTDTQYF
15,-,TRBV11-3,-,TRBJ1-1,CASSLFVVANTEAFF
14,-,TRBV27,-,TRBJ1-2,CASRGTSSNYGYTF
16,TRBD2,TRBV27,once,TRBJ2-1,CASSLWPSGGLDEQFF
14,-,TRBV7-9,few,TRBJ1-1,CASSSPDSYTEAFF
15,-,TRBV5-1,-,TRBJ2-1,CASSLVGTPVVEQFF
14,-,TRBV11-3,-,TRBJ2-2,CASSAQGNTGELFF
16,TRBD2,TRBV5-6,-,TRBJ2-3,CASSVGTSGGRDTQYF
16,TRBD2,TRBV27,-,TRBJ2-1,CASSLPQGSGSSEQFF
14,-,TRBV6-6,once,TRBJ1-2,CASSYEEPGYGYTF
14,-,TRBV27,-,TRBJ2-7,CASSFVGSSYEQYF
14,-,TRBV6-5,once,TRBJ1-1,CASSHGGPATEAFF
14,-,TRBV7-8,-,TRBJ2-3,CASSSDYSTDTQYF